These 30 T cell receptor beta chains share one sample of origin, sequenced in a study of blood T cell repertoires in COVID-19. Clones were read by immunoSEQ multiplex PCR, and TCRdb kept only the in-frame ones, dropping some. Of about 500,000 clones in the sample, around 90% are singletons; the top ten hold roughly 0.72%. The sample was PBMCs or T cells enriched from blood (not recorded which). These receptor sequences come from a young woman who had recovered from COVID-19.

The chain has TRBV15 and TRBJ2-7, with a tentative D call TRBD2 (6 bases). V was shortened by 1 base and J by 5 bases, with 18 bases between the two germline ends. The CDR3 runs 16 residues. Germline V gene data show CDR1 as LNHNV and CDR2 as YYDKDF (reference sequence). The CDR3 is CATSRVRGGVINEQYF. The CDR3 DNA is TGTGCCACCAGCAGAGTAAGGGGCGGGGTGATCAACGAGCAGTACTTC. Full variable domain (missing parts from reference TRBV15 and TRBJ2-7): DAMVIQNPRYQVTQFGKPVTLSCSQTLNHNVMYWYQQKSSQAPKLLFHYYDKDFNNEADTPDNFQSRRPNTSFCFLDIRSPGLGDTAMYLCATSRVRGGVINEQYFGPGTRLTVT.

This clone has ten or more counts. This chain joins TRBV12-5 and TRBJ2-7, with unresolved D. Germline V gene data show CDR1 as LGHNT and CDR2 as FRNRAP. V was trimmed by 0 bases and J by 4 bases, leaving 10 bases between them. CDR3 length equals 14 residues. The CDR3 nucleotides are TGTGCTAGTGGTTTGGTCCCAGGAAGTTACGAGCAGTACTTC. Amino acid sequence: CASGLVPGSYEQYF.

This chain uses TRBV29-1 with TRBJ1-1; TRBD1 might be the D (5 bases). The V end was cut by 5 bases, the J end by 0 bases, with 10 bases between. This CDR3 spans 13 amino acids. Germline CDR1 and CDR2: SQVTM and ANQGSEA. CDR3 residues: CSVRGFMNTEAFF. Written as DNA, the CDR3 is TGCAGCGTTAGGGGATTCATGAACACTGAAGCTTTCTTT.

With respect to this clone: Different DNA sequences within this sample yield the same CDR3. The V call is TRBV3-1 (or the pseudogene TRBV3-2), the J call TRBJ1-3; perhaps TRBD1 as D (6 bases). The V and J ends lost 3 bases and 4 bases respectively, with 10 bases between them. The germline V gene encodes CDR1 LGHDT and CDR2 YNNKEL (reference sequence). This CDR3 comprises 14 residues. The chain's CDR3 is CASSQGARGNTIYF. The CDR3 DNA follows: TGTGCCAGCAGCCAGGGGGCGAGAGGAAACACCATATATTTT.

The chain is built from TRBV18 and TRBJ1-3; D call uncertain. CDR1 is KGHSH and CDR2 is LQKENI in the germline V gene. V lost 5 bases and J lost 0, with 8 bases in between. CDR3 length: 14 residues. CDR3 in DNA: TGTGCCAGCTCAACTGGGAGCTCTGGAAACACCATATATTTT. Protein product: CASSTGSSGNTIYF.

The chain recombines TRBV19 with TRBJ1-5; 7 positions agree with TRBD1. Germline V gene sequence: CDR1 LNHDA, CDR2 SQIVND (reference sequence). The J segment lost 1 base and the V segment lost 8 bases, leaving 11 bases of the junction unmatched. The CDR3 extends over 16 amino acids. CDR3 in amino acids: CASDRQGRRSNQPQHF. For the CDR3, the DNA is TGTGCCAGTGACCGACAGGGCAGGAGAAGCAATCAGCCCCAGCATTTT.

J is TRBJ1-5 and V is TRBV4-1, with 10 bases fitting TRBD1. Germline CDR1 is MGHRA and CDR2 is YSYEKL. The ends lost 4 bases at V and 5 bases at J; junction bases unmatched: 5. The CDR3 extends over 15 amino acids. Here the CDR3 reads CASSPPGTGDQPQHF. The CDR3 nucleotides are TGCGCCAGCAGCCCCCCCGGGACAGGGGATCAGCCCCAGCATTTT.

This chain joins TRBV3-1 (or the pseudogene TRBV3-2) and TRBJ2-3; D not resolved. The CDR3 is 15 amino acids. Deletions cut 0 bases from V and 4 bases from J, with 11 bases between. Germline V gene lookup returns CDR1 LGHDT and CDR2 YNNKEL (reference sequence). This CDR3 is CASSQETAGADTQYF. CDR3 in DNA: TGTGCCAGCAGCCAAGAAACAGCCGGTGCAGATACGCAGTATTTT.

V gene TRBV5-1 combines with J gene TRBJ2-4, with a possible D match to TRBD1 (6 bases). Between the trimmed V and J ends, which lost 0 bases and 2 bases, there was a span of 15 bases. Germline loops: CDR1 SGHRS, CDR2 YFSETQ. CDR3 length: 17 residues. In nucleotides, the CDR3 is TGCGCCAGCAGCTTGGGGGCGACAGGAAATTCCAAAAACATTCAGTACTTC. It encodes CASSLGATGNSKNIQYF.

The J gene is TRBJ2-7, the V gene TRBV19; 7 bases match TRBD1. Per germline, CDR1 LNHDA and CDR2 SQIVND (reference sequence). Unmatched junction bases numbered 4, after V lost 4 bases and J lost 1 base. The CDR3 runs to 14 residues. In DNA, the CDR3 is TGTGCCAGTAGTACCGGGACAGTATCCTACGAGCAGTACTTC. It is translated as CASSTGTVSYEQYF.

The chain employs TRBV30 and TRBJ1-2; D remains ambiguous. Trimming removed 6 bases at V and 4 bases at J, with 12 bases between. The germline V gene has CDR1 GTSNPN and CDR2 SVGIG (reference sequence). The CDR3 runs to 12 residues. CDR3 coding DNA: TGTGCCTGTAACAGCCTTTTCTATGGCTACACCTTC. Its protein product is CACNSLFYGYTF.

The chain has TRBV7-2 and TRBJ1-6; D gene ambiguous. The CDR3 totals 17 residues. Germline V CDR1 and CDR2: SGHTA, FQGNSA. Trimming stripped 1 base from V and 1 base from J, with 11 bases between. CDR3 sequence reads: CASSLGGWKSYNSPLHF. The CDR3 region has the DNA TGTGCCAGCAGCTTAGGAGGGTGGAAGTCCTATAATTCACCCCTCCACTTT.

The gene calls are TRBV2 and TRBJ1-1, with D unclear. CDR3 length equals 14 residues. The germline gives CDR1 SNHLY, CDR2 FYNNEI. The ends were cut back, 7 bases at V and 0 bases at J, with 12 bases in the middle. The CDR3 loop is CASTATTMNTEAFF. CDR3 DNA sequence: TGTGCCAGCACAGCGACCACAATGAACACTGAAGCTTTCTTT.

The CDR3 here is CATRGTGGSTDTQYF. CDR3 in DNA: TGTGCCACCAGAGGGACAGGGGGATCGACAGATACGCAGTATTTT. V is TRBV10-3 and J is TRBJ2-3; the match to TRBD1 covers 11 bases. Germline CDR1 and CDR2: ENHRY and SYGVKD. CDR3 size: 15 residues. V gave up 10 bases and J gave up 3 bases; unmatched junction bases: 9.

The chain carries TRBV7-8 and TRBJ1-4, with 7 bases fitting TRBD1. Unmatched junction bases numbered 5, after V lost 0 bases and J lost 10 bases. The CDR3 has 14 amino acids. Germline V gene lookup returns CDR1 SGHVS and CDR2 FQNEAQ. CDR3 protein: CASSLAGGDGKLFF. DNA for the CDR3: TGTGCCAGCAGCTTAGCAGGGGGCGATGGAAAACTGTTTTTT.

The V call is TRBV3-1 (or the pseudogene TRBV3-2), the J call TRBJ1-6; TRBD1 matches 7 bases. The CDR3 runs 15 residues. Losses at the gene ends were 4 bases for V and 4 bases for J; bases not matched to a gene: 4. Germline assignment: CDR1 LGHDT and CDR2 YNNKEL (reference sequence). CDR3 region: CASSPAGGYNSPLHF. CDR3 in DNA: TGTGCCAGCAGCCCGGCAGGGGGTTATAATTCACCCCTCCACTTT.

The chain joins TRBV19 to TRBJ2-1; 8 bases are a match to TRBD2. The CDR3 contains 14 residues. Germline V gives CDR1 LNHDA, CDR2 SQIVND (reference sequence). With V trimmed by 7 bases and J by 5 bases, 7 bases remained unmatched. The DNA for the CDR3 is TGTGCCAGTACTAAGCGGGGGACCCACAATGAGCAGTTCTTC. This gives the protein CASTKRGTHNEQFF.

This clone was seen only once. The genes are TRBV4-2 and TRBJ1-1; D is ambiguous. The CDR3 is 15 amino acids. Trimming took off 0 bases at V and 1 base at J, with 9 bases between the two ends. Germline V lookup: CDR1 LGHNA, CDR2 YNFKEQ. This chain's CDR3 is CASSQEKERNTEAFF. The CDR3, as DNA: TGTGCCAGCAGCCAAGAAAAAGAGAGGAACACTGAAGCTTTCTTT.

The chain joins TRBV5-1 to TRBJ2-2; 10 bases match TRBD1. Germline-derived CDR1 and CDR2 are SGHRS and YFSETQ. CDR3 length: 16 amino acids. V was pared by 0 bases and J by 4 bases, with 3 bases of the junction left unmatched. CDR3 in amino acids: CASSLAGQGGTGELFF. DNA for the CDR3: TGCGCCAGCAGCTTGGCCGGACAGGGGGGCACCGGGGAGCTGTTTTTT.

The genes are TRBV18 and TRBJ2-2, with 8 bases matching TRBD2. The CDR3 consists of 18 residues. Germline CDR1 and CDR2: KGHSH and LQKENI. V shed 0 bases and J 7 bases; nucleotides not matched to a gene: 13. CDR3 coding DNA: TGTGCCAGCTCACCACCGTGGGGAAGCGGGGGCGAGATCGGGGAGCTGTTTTTT. Translating gives CASSPPWGSGGEIGELFF.

This clone was seen only once. This sequence joins TRBV19 and TRBJ2-5; 8 bases map to TRBD1. The CDR3 is 15 residues long. Germline CDR1 reads LNHDA; CDR2 reads SQIVND (reference sequence). With V trimmed by 5 bases and J by 2 bases, 7 bases remained unmatched. The CDR3 here is CASSWTGRFQETQYF. CDR3 nucleotides: TGTGCCAGTAGTTGGACAGGGAGATTTCAAGAGACCCAGTACTTC.

The chain combines TRBV20-1 with TRBJ1-1, with D possibly being TRBD1 (5 bases). V gave up 3 bases and J gave up 8 bases, with 7 bases separating them. Germline CDR1 DFQATT, CDR2 SNEGSKA (reference sequence). CDR3 length: 10 amino acids. The CDR3 DNA is TGCAGTGCTAGGGGGGGAGAAGCTTTCTTT. The encoded protein is CSARGGEAFF.

This chain connects TRBV19 to TRBJ1-6, with 7 bases matching TRBD1. With 6 bases clipped from V and 2 bases from J, the junction kept 4 bases outside the gene matches. Germline assignment: CDR1 LNHDA and CDR2 SQIVND (reference sequence). The CDR3 extends over 15 amino acids. The CDR3 sequence: CASRQGSTYNSPLHF. For the CDR3, the DNA is TGTGCCAGTAGACAGGGGAGCACCTATAATTCACCCCTCCACTTT. Together with reference TRBV19 and TRBJ1-6, the CDR3 gives the full variable domain: DGGITQSPKYLFRKEGQNVTLSCEQNLNHDAMYWYRQDPGQGLRLIYYSQIVNDFQKGDIAEGYSVSREKKESFPLTVTSAQKNPTAFYLCASRQGSTYNSPLHFGNGTRLTVT.

The V and J genes are TRBV7-8 and TRBJ1-5; D call uncertain. The germline gives CDR1 SGHVS, CDR2 FQNEAQ. V was cut by 2 bases and J by 0 bases, with 20 bases left in between. The length of the CDR3 is 19 residues. The CDR3 region is CASSLRTGKRWDSNQPQHF. For the CDR3, the DNA is TGTGCCAGCAGCTTAAGAACGGGAAAGCGTTGGGATAGCAATCAGCCCCAGCATTTT.

The chain links TRBV25-1 to TRBJ1-4; maybe TRBD1 (5 bases). The germline V gene encodes CDR1 MGHDK and CDR2 SYGVNS. V shed 6 bases and J shed 4 bases, with 9 bases lying between them. This CDR3 region has 13 residues. The CDR3 sequence: CASREGHNEKLFF. The CDR3 nucleotides are TGTGCCAGCAGGGAGGGGCATAATGAAAAACTGTTTTTT.

V is TRBV11-2 and J is TRBJ2-5; TRBD1 might be the D (7 bases). Trimming took off 3 bases at V and 5 bases at J, with 13 bases between the two ends. This CDR3 is 14 amino acids long. Germline V gene data show CDR1 as SGHAT and CDR2 as FQNNGV. The CDR3: CASSFGSGGETQYF. In nucleotides, the CDR3 is TGTGCCAGCAGCTTTGGGTCAGGGGGGGAGACCCAGTACTTC.

The chain links TRBV4-2 to TRBJ2-3; 8 nucleotides agree with TRBD2. V lost 0 bases to trimming and J lost 3 bases; unmatched junction nucleotides: 8. This CDR3 region has 17 residues. From germline, CDR1 is LGHNA and CDR2 YNFKEQ. CDR3 coding DNA: TGTGCCAGCAGCCAAGATAGTCGGAGCGGGGGAACAGATACGCAGTATTTT. Encoded protein: CASSQDSRSGGTDTQYF.

The V gene is TRBV24-1, the J gene TRBJ2-3, with a tentative D call TRBD1 (6 bases). V was cut by 2 bases and J by 2 bases, with 10 bases left in between. CDR1 KGHDR and CDR2 SFDVKD come from the germline V gene. The CDR3 consists of 15 residues. The CDR3 sequence: CATSDWGPPTDTQYF. The CDR3 DNA reads as TGTGCCACCAGTGATTGGGGGCCTCCCACAGATACGCAGTATTTT.

V is TRBV5-1 and J is TRBJ2-1; TRBD1 matches at 7 bases. The junction had 11 bases not matched to a gene; V was cut back by 4 bases and J by 7 bases. There are 15 residues in the CDR3. Germline V gene lookup returns CDR1 SGHRS and CDR2 YFSETQ. The CDR3, as DNA: TGCGCCAGCAGCCGTGGAACAGGGGCCAGGAATGAGCAGTTCTTC. Amino acids: CASSRGTGARNEQFF.

CDR3 bases: TGTGCCTGGAGTGCCCCAAAGTCCCGGGACTATGGCTACACCTTC. Residues: CAWSAPKSRDYGYTF. V gene TRBV30 combines with J gene TRBJ1-2; D remains ambiguous. The germline V and J ends were trimmed by 1 base and 3 bases, with 15 bases remaining between them. The germline V gene encodes CDR1 GTSNPN and CDR2 SVGIG (reference sequence). This CDR3 contains 15 residues.